These 7 T cell receptor beta chains were sequenced from one sample in a study of CD8+ T cells in alopecia areata listed by TCRdb under 2018. The method behind the library was the immunoSEQ multiplex PCR assay. RNA was extracted from all samples and reverse transcribed into cDNA as template for TCR sequencing. TCRdb took over this immuneACCESS table, retaining in-frame rearrangements with V and J assigned. Such tables are incomplete; in checked studies, under half of the missing clones stem from an unresolved V gene, and the remainder is unexplained. The sample profile shows around 140,000 clones; about 47% of them were found once. The ten largest clones add up to 0.95% to 1% of the sample. Per the publication, the time point label means: baseline before oral tofacitinib. Material: CD4+ T cells sorted from blood, obtained at week 0. Receptor source: a human donor with alopecia areata.

Of note for this clone: Other DNA sequences in the sample encode the same CDR3. The V gene is TRBV5-6, the J gene TRBJ2-5; TRBD2 might be the D (6 bases). The V end was cut by 2 bases, the J end by 2 bases, with 7 bases between. The CDR3 has 13 residues. Germline loops: CDR1 SGHDT, CDR2 YYEEEE. This CDR3 reads CASSFRGQETQYF. The CDR3 DNA follows: TGTGCCAGCAGCTTCCGGGGGCAAGAGACCCAGTACTTC. Combining the CDR3 with reference TRBV5-6 and TRBJ2-5 gives the whole variable domain DAGVTQSPTHLIKTRGQQVTLRCSPKSGHDTVSWYQQALGQGPQFIFQYYEEEERQRGNFPDRFSGHQFPNYSSELNVNALLLGDSALYLCASSFRGQETQYFGPGTRLLVL.

J is TRBJ2-3 and V is TRBV30, with D hard to call. Trimming pared 1 base from V and 0 bases from J, leaving 5 bases between. CDR1 and CDR2 from the germline V gene are GTSNPN and SVGIG (reference sequence). The CDR3 has 13 amino acids. The CDR3 coding sequence is TGTGCCTGGAGTGAGGCCAGCACAGATACGCAGTATTTT. Protein sequence: CAWSEASTDTQYF. Using reference TRBV30 and TRBJ2-3 for the parts outside the CDR3, the full variable domain is SQTIHQWPATLVQPVGSPLSLECTVEGTSNPNLYWYRQAAGRGLQLLFYSVGIGQISSEVPQNLSASRPQDRQFILSSKKLLLSDSGFYLCAWSEASTDTQYFGPGTRLTVL.

This clone was detected only a few times. V gene TRBV7-3 combines with J gene TRBJ2-5, with 10 bases identical to TRBD1. J lost 5 bases, V lost 4 bases, and 13 bases had no gene match. This CDR3 spans 17 amino acids. CDR1 is SGHTA and CDR2 is FQGTGA in the germline V gene. CDR3 coding DNA: TGTGCCAGCAGCTCCCTCCCGGTGACAGGGGGCGGGGAGACCCAGTACTTC. Its translation is CASSSLPVTGGGETQYF. Based on the CDR3 plus reference TRBV7-3 and TRBJ2-5, the full variable domain is GAGVSQTPSNKVTEKGKYVELRCDPISGHTALYWYRQSLGQGPEFLIYFQGTGAADDSGLPNDRFFAVRPEGSVSTLKIQRTERGDSAVYLCASSSLPVTGGGETQYFGPGTRLLVL.

The rearrangement links TRBV30 to TRBJ2-1; 10 bases are a match to TRBD2. CDR1 and CDR2 from the germline V gene are GTSNPN and SVGIG (reference sequence). The V gene end was trimmed by 5 bases and the J gene end by 9 bases; junction bases not matched to a gene: 13. The CDR3 is made up of 15 amino acids. The DNA for the CDR3 is TGTGCCTGGGCCCTTGGGCTAGCGGGAGTCGGTGAGCAGTTCTTC. It is translated as CAWALGLAGVGEQFF.

This clone turned up a few times. V is TRBV29-1 and J is TRBJ2-3, with D perhaps TRBD1 or TRBD2 (5 bases each). There are 13 residues in the CDR3. From germline, CDR1 is SQVTM and CDR2 ANQGSEA. The V gene lost 6 bases and the J gene lost 2 bases, with 12 bases spanning the gap. CDR3 residues: CSVDGTATDTQYF. CDR3 DNA: TGCAGCGTCGACGGGACGGCCACAGATACGCAGTATTTT.

V usage is TRBV5-8 and J usage is TRBJ2-3; TRBD1 aligns across 9 bases. The CDR3 is 15 residues long. The V segment lost 5 bases and the J segment 6 bases; nucleotides outside the gene matches: 10. CDR1 and CDR2 from the germline V gene are SGHTS and YDEGEE. CDR3 sequence reads: CASSQPGQGPDTQYF. The CDR3 nucleotides are TGTGCCAGCAGTCAACCGGGACAGGGACCGGATACGCAGTATTTT.

This clone was seen repeatedly, ten times or more. The chain recombines TRBV19 with TRBJ1-5; TRBD1 matches 8 bases. V lost 4 bases to trimming and J lost 0 bases; unmatched junction nucleotides: 5. Germline assignment: CDR1 LNHDA and CDR2 SQIVND (reference sequence). This CDR3 has 16 amino acids. As DNA, the CDR3 is TGTGCCAGTAGTAGCACAGGGGGTTTTAGCAATCAGCCCCAGCATTTT. Its protein product is CASSSTGGFSNQPQHF. The full variable domain, its missing parts supplied by reference TRBV19 and TRBJ1-5, is DGGITQSPKYLFRKEGQNVTLSCEQNLNHDAMYWYRQDPGQGLRLIYYSQIVNDFQKGDIAEGYSVSREKKESFPLTVTSAQKNPTAFYLCASSSTGGFSNQPQHFGDGTRLSIL.